This TCR beta chain appears in the sequencing data of a study of spatial heterogeneity in lung cancer. V dropped 8 bases and J dropped 0 bases, with 7 bases sitting between them. CDR3 length: 13 residues. CDR1 and CDR2 from the germline V gene are MNHEY and SVGEGT. About this clonotype itself: Its antigen is not known. This beta chain appears as a stray read in a library generated for alpha chains; its size is not informative.

Study results and limitations: Tumoral mutation counts were tracked by counts of expanded intratumoral alpha and beta TCRs.

Time point in this sample: sample taken at primary tumor resection. TCRdb recomputed calls from the 5' RACE reads with MiXCR, one row per CDR3 protein. Of 7,500 or so distinct CDR3 sequences listed, around 15% are singletons. The receptor comes from a female donor with early-stage non-small cell lung cancer. The source was lung tumor tissue, collected at surgery. This sequence joins TRBV6-2 or TRBV6-3 and TRBJ1-4; D is unclear. The chain's CDR3 is CASSRATNEKLFF. In DNA form, the CDR3 reads TGTGCCAGCTCACGGGCAACTAATGAAAAACTGTTTTTT.